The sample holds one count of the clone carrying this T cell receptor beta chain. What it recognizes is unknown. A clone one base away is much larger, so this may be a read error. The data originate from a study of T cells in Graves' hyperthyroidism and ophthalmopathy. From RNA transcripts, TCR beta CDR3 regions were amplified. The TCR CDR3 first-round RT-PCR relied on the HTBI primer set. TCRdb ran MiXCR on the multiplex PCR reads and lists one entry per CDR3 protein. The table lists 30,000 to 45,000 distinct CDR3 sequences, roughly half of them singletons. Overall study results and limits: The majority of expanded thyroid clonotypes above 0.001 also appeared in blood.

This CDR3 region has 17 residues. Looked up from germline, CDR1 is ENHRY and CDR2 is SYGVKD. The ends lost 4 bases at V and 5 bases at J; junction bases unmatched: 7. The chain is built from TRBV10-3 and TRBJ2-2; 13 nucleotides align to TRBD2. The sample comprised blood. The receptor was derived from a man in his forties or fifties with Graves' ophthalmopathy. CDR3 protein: CAISGLAGGQGTGELFF. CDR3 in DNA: TGTGCCATCAGTGGACTAGCGGGGGGCCAGGGGACCGGGGAGCTGTTTTTT.